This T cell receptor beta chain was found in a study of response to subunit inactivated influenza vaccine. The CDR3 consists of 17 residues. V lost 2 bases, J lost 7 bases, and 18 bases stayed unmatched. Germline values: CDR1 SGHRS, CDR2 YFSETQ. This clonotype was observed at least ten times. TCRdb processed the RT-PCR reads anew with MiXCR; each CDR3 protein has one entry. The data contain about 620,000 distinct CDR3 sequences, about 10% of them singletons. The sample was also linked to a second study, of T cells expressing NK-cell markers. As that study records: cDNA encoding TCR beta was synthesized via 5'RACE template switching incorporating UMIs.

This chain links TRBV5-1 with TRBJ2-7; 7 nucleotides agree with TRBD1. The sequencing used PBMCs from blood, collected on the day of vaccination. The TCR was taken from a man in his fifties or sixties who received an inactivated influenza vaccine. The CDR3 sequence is CASSLRGGTVSTGEQYF. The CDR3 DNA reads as TGCGCCAGCAGCTTAAGAGGTGGGACAGTCTCAACGGGGGAGCAGTACTTC.